The 20 T cell receptor beta chains presented below share a single source sample, sequenced in a study of technical replicates of blood from a few donors. Sequencing was performed with immunoSEQ multiplex PCR; in TCRdb, only in-frame clones are kept and a portion is missing. The sample includes approximately 99,000 clones, roughly 96% of them seen just once. The sequencing sample was made of T cells isolated from PBMCs. The origin of the receptors is a human donor in good health.

The rearrangement joins TRBV9 to TRBJ1-5; D not certain. V lost 0 bases to trimming and J lost 3 bases, with 10 bases between them. Germline lookup yields CDR1 SGDLS and CDR2 YYNGEE. The CDR3 extends over 15 amino acids. The CDR3 DNA reads TGTGCCAGCAGCGTAGACGGGAATCACAATCAGCCCCAGCATTTT. Translating gives CASSVDGNHNQPQHF.

This rearrangement joins TRBV23-1 to TRBJ2-7; the D gene is possibly TRBD1 (6 bases). TRBV23-1 is an ORF for which the function is uncertain. Trimming left V 5 bases short and J 3 bases short, with 11 bases between. The length of the CDR3 is 13 residues. DNA for the CDR3: TGCGCCAGCAGTGGACAGCCCGTCTACGAGCAGTACTTC. This codes for CASSGQPVYEQYF.

This clone has only one observation. For the CDR3, the DNA is TGTGCCAGCAGCCCACAACTAGCGGAACCCTACAATGAGCAGTTCTTC. Its translation is CASSPQLAEPYNEQFF. The chain links TRBV7-9 to TRBJ2-1; 8 bases agree with TRBD2. The CDR3 sequence is 16 residues long. Germline CDR1 SEHNR, CDR2 FQNEAQ (reference sequence). V was clipped by 5 bases and J by 2 bases; unmatched bases: 8.

The chain is built from TRBV4-1 and TRBJ1-1; D is unclear. V was trimmed by 5 bases and J by 7 bases, leaving 8 bases between them. The germline CDR1 and CDR2 sequences are MGHRA and YSYEKL. CDR3 length: 11 amino acids. CDR3 sequence: CASSEGFEAFF. The CDR3 bases are TGCGCCAGCAGCGAGGGCTTTGAAGCTTTCTTT.

V is TRBV4-1 and J is TRBJ2-3; 9 nucleotides agree with TRBD2. V lost 1 base, J lost 4 bases, and 3 bases stayed unmatched. Germline assignment: CDR1 MGHRA and CDR2 YSYEKL. There are 15 residues in the CDR3. CDR3 sequence reads: CASSQGGRAPDTQYF. CDR3 sequence (DNA): TGCGCCAGCAGCCAAGGCGGGAGGGCCCCAGATACGCAGTATTTT.

This clone is a singleton in its sample. The V call is TRBV4-1, the J call TRBJ2-7; D is perhaps TRBD1 (6 bases). The germline gives CDR1 MGHRA, CDR2 YSYEKL. The CDR3 extends over 14 amino acids. The V end was cut by 0 bases, the J end by 4 bases, with 10 bases between. The chain's CDR3 is CASSQEADSYEQYF. CDR3 coding DNA: TGCGCCAGCAGCCAAGAAGCGGACAGTTACGAGCAGTACTTC.

The CDR3 DNA reads as TGTGCCAGCAGCCCCTACTACGAGCAGTACTTC. It specifies CASSPYYEQYF. This chain links TRBV7-8 with TRBJ2-7; D unclear. The CDR3 loop spans 11 amino acids. Per the germline V gene, CDR1 is SGHVS and CDR2 is FQNEAQ. V lost 5 bases and J lost 3, with 5 bases in between.

The chain couples TRBV9 to TRBJ2-7; 9 positions match TRBD2. Germline V gene data show CDR1 as SGDLS and CDR2 as YYNGEE. With 0 bases clipped from V and 4 bases from J, the junction kept 2 bases outside the gene matches. The CDR3 extends over 14 amino acids. The CDR3 region has the DNA TGTGCCAGCAGCGTAGTTGCGGGAGGGTACGAGCAGTACTTC. This encodes CASSVVAGGYEQYF.

The chain is built from TRBV4-1 and TRBJ1-2; D is possibly TRBD1 (5 bases). The V gene lost 4 bases and the J gene lost 4 bases, with 13 bases spanning the gap. CDR3 size: 14 residues. Germline loops: CDR1 MGHRA, CDR2 YSYEKL. As DNA, the CDR3 is TGCGCCAGCAGCCCGACGGGGGGAGGCTATGGCTACACCTTC. Translation gives CASSPTGGGYGYTF.

The chain uses TRBV11-2 and TRBJ1-2; TRBD1 is a possible D gene (6 bases). With 2 bases removed from V and 4 bases from J, the gap between germline ends came to 8 bases. The CDR3 spans 13 residues. Germline V gene data show CDR1 as SGHAT and CDR2 as FQNNGV. In DNA, the CDR3 is TGTGCCAGCAGCTTACGGGACATCTATGGCTACACCTTC. Encoded protein: CASSLRDIYGYTF.

V is TRBV27 and J is TRBJ1-5; 10 positions agree with TRBD1. CDR3 length equals 16 residues. Per germline, CDR1 MNHEY and CDR2 SMNVEV (reference sequence). J was trimmed by 7 bases and V by 0 bases; bases with no gene match: 6. CDR3 nucleotides: TGTGCCAGCAGTTTATCCCGGGACAGGGGCGGGCAGCCCCAGCATTTT. Its protein is CASSLSRDRGGQPQHF.

The chain carries TRBV5-5 and TRBJ2-7, with 8 bases that match TRBD1. V shed 10 bases, J shed 3 bases, and the junction held 21 bases outside the gene matches. The germline gives CDR1 SGHKS, CDR2 YYEKEE (reference sequence). The CDR3 is 17 amino acids. The CDR3 bases are TGTGCCTGTGGAGGAGGACAGGGACCTTCACCATACTACGAGCAGTACTTC. Translated: CACGGGQGPSPYYEQYF.

The chain joins TRBV19 to TRBJ1-5, with D possibly being TRBD1 (6 bases). The germline V and J ends were trimmed by 7 bases and 2 bases, with 18 bases remaining between them. The germline V gene encodes CDR1 LNHDA and CDR2 SQIVND (reference sequence). The CDR3 has 16 residues. In DNA form, the CDR3 reads TGTGCCAGTACCAGAAGTAAGGGGGTTGGCAATCAGCCCCAGCATTTT. Amino acids: CASTRSKGVGNQPQHF.

This sequence joins TRBV30 and TRBJ1-1; D ambiguous. The V gene's germline CDR1 is GTSNPN and CDR2 SVGIG (reference sequence). Trimming pared 3 bases from V and 4 bases from J, leaving 9 bases between. The CDR3 sequence is 12 residues long. As DNA, the CDR3 is TGTGCCTGGAGCCCCGTCGGCACTGAAGCTTTCTTT. Residues: CAWSPVGTEAFF.

The chain joins TRBV4-3 to TRBJ2-1; 10 nucleotides agree with TRBD2. The germline CDR1 and CDR2 sequences are LGHNA and YSLEER. The V segment lost 0 bases and the J segment 10 bases; nucleotides outside the gene matches: 9. The CDR3 consists of 16 residues. The CDR3 sequence is CASSQDGSGRAVEQFF. CDR3 nucleotide sequence: TGCGCCAGCAGCCAAGATGGGAGCGGGAGGGCCGTAGAGCAGTTCTTC.

The chain links TRBV19 to TRBJ2-1, with 11 positions matching TRBD2. Germline V gene lookup returns CDR1 LNHDA and CDR2 SQIVND (reference sequence). CDR3 length: 15 residues. The junction had 5 bases not matched to a gene; V was cut back by 5 bases and J by 5 bases. CDR3 DNA sequence: TGTGCCAGTAGTCGGGCTAGCGGGAGGAACAATGAGCAGTTCTTC. Translation gives CASSRASGRNNEQFF.

The chain recombines TRBV19 with TRBJ1-5; 8 bases are a match to TRBD1. The J segment lost 6 bases and the V segment lost 9 bases, leaving 7 bases of the junction unmatched. Germline CDR1 is LNHDA and CDR2 is SQIVND (reference sequence). This CDR3 contains 13 residues. DNA for the CDR3: TGTGCCAGCCGCGGACAGGGAAGTCAGCCCCAGCATTTT. This gives the protein CASRGQGSQPQHF.

The V gene is TRBV9, the J gene TRBJ2-1; 11 nucleotides match TRBD1. Germline V gene data show CDR1 as SGDLS and CDR2 as YYNGEE. There are 19 residues in the CDR3. V was pared by 4 bases and J by 0 bases, with 12 bases of the junction left unmatched. The CDR3 nucleotides read TGTGCCAGCAGCCAAGACGGGACAGGGGGTTTGAGCTCCTACAATGAGCAGTTCTTC. This sequence encodes CASSQDGTGGLSSYNEQFF.

The V gene is TRBV5-1, the J gene TRBJ2-1, with a possible D match to TRBD2 (5 bases). V shed 4 bases and J shed 0 bases, with 14 bases lying between them. This CDR3 spans 16 amino acids. The germline V gene has CDR1 SGHRS and CDR2 YFSETQ. Here the CDR3 DNA reads TGCGCCAGCAGCCCCAACCTAGCCAGCTCCTACAATGAGCAGTTCTTC. Translated, it gives CASSPNLASSYNEQFF.

The rearrangement links TRBV6-5 to TRBJ1-1, with 8 bases aligning to TRBD1. The germline V gene has CDR1 MNHEY and CDR2 SVGAGI. The CDR3 is 14 residues long. After removal of 6 bases from V and 3 bases from J, the junction contained 6 bases not matched to a gene. Written as DNA, the CDR3 is TGTGCCAGCAGCCGGACAGGGCCTCACACTGAAGCTTTCTTT. Its protein is CASSRTGPHTEAFF.